This T cell receptor beta chain was retrieved from a study of blood T cell repertoires in COVID-19. Study overall: The origin of the acute and convalescent COVID-19 samples was the United States, Italy and Spain. Sources were T cells, B-cell-depleted T cells, or PBMCs; the material itself was cDNA or gDNA.

Trimming shortened V by 2 bases and J by 2 bases, and 6 bases separated the two germline ends. This CDR3 contains 14 residues. The V gene's germline CDR1 is SGHAT and CDR2 FQNNGV. This clone has only a few counts. Original methodology: Amplifying reference gene primers gave estimates of nucleated cell counts. Libraries were prepared by immunoSEQ multiplex PCR; TCRdb keeps only in-frame clonotypes and omits some of them. The V and J calls and clone size were taken over from that table, and D and trimming were inferred from the DNA. The data show under 300,000 clones, with 80% to 90% seen just once and about 4.5% held by the top ten.

This receptor was obtained from a woman aged 40 to 50 who had recovered from COVID-19. The V and J genes are TRBV11-2 and TRBJ1-4, with D hard to call. What was sequenced was peripheral blood. The CDR3 sequence: CASSLQATNEKLFF. The CDR3, as DNA: TGTGCCAGCAGCTTACAGGCTACTAATGAAAAACTGTTTTTT.